The present entry profiles one T cell receptor beta chain with its context. Its antigen is still unknown. One end of the junction varies from germline; a read error may be responsible. Unique-molecular-identifier-tagged TCR beta cDNA libraries were used. Input of roughly 1 to 11 million T cells yielded a few hundred thousand cDNA molecules. TCRdb ran MiXCR on the PCR reads and lists one entry per CDR3 protein. The sample consists of about 570,000 distinct CDR3 sequences, roughly 34% of them appearing once. The CDR3 consists of 14 residues. The V gene's germline CDR1 is MNHNY and CDR2 SVGAGI (reference sequence). The data are from a study of post-analysis software for immune sequencing data. As for the study in general: As for disease course, relapsing-remitting, secondary progressive and progressive-relapsing multiple sclerosis were all included.

Points from the study as a whole: Versus controls, multiple sclerosis patients showed significantly lower diversity (normalized Chao1). Five TRBV segments, including TRBV5-6, TRBV5-1 and TRBV20-1, were more frequent in patients than controls. Pronounced co-clustering by F measure was evident among identically batched samples.

This TCR derives from a girl between 2 and 17 years old with multiple sclerosis. Sequences were obtained from blood. The V gene is TRBV6-6, the J gene TRBJ1-1, with D unresolved. The DNA of the CDR3 is TGTGCCACCGCCACTTGGGGTATGAACACTGAAGTTTTCTTT. It is translated as CATATWGMNTEVFF.